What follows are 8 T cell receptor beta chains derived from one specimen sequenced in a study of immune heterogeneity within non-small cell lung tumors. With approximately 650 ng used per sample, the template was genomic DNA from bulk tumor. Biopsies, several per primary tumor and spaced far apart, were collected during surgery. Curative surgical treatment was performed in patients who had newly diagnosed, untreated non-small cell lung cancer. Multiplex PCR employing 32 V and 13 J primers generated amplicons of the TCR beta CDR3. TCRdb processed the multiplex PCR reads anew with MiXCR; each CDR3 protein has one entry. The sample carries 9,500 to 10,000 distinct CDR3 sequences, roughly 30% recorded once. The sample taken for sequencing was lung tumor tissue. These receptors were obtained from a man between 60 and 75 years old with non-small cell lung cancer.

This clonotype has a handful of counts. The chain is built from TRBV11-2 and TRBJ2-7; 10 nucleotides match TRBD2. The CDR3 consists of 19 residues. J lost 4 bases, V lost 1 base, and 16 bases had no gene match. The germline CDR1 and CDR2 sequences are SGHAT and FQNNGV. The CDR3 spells CASSLVGGSGRVAGYEQYF. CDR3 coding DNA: TGTGCCAGCAGCTTAGTGGGAGGCAGCGGGAGGGTGGCGGGATACGAGCAGTACTTC.

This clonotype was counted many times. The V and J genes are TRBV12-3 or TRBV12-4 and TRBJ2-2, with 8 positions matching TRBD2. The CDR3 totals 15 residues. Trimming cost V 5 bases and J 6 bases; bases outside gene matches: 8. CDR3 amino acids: CASSPAGGWAGELFF. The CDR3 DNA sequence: TGTGCCAGCAGTCCGGCGGGAGGCTGGGCCGGGGAGCTGTTTTTT.

CDR3 protein: CASSSGLAGYNEQFF. DNA of the CDR3: TGTGCCAGCAGTTCGGGACTAGCGGGGTACAATGAGCAGTTCTTC. The chain is built from TRBV2 and TRBJ2-1, with TRBD2 matching over 13 bases. The CDR3 length is 15 residues. CDR1 is SNHLY, CDR2 FYNNEI, per germline. V was pared by 5 bases and J by 4 bases, with 2 bases of the junction left unmatched.

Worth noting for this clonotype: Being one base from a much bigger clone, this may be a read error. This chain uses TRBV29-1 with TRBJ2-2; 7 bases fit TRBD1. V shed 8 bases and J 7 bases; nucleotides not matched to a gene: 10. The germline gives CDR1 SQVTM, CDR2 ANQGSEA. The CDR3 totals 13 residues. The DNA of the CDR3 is TGCAGCACAGCGAAGGGGGCCGGCGGGGAGCTGTTTTTT. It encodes CSTAKGAGGELFF.

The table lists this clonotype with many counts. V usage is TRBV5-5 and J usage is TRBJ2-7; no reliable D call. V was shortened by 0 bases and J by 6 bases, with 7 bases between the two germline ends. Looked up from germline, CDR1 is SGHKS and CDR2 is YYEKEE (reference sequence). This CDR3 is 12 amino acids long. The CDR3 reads CASSLEGFEQYF. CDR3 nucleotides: TGTGCCAGCAGCTTGGAGGGTTTCGAGCAGTACTTC.

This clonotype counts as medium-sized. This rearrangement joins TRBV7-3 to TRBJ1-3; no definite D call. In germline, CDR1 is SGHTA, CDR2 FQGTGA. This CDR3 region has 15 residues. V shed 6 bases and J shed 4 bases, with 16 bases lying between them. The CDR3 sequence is CASSSSARPGNTIYF. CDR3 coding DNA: TGTGCCAGCAGTTCCTCTGCCAGGCCGGGAAACACCATATATTTT.

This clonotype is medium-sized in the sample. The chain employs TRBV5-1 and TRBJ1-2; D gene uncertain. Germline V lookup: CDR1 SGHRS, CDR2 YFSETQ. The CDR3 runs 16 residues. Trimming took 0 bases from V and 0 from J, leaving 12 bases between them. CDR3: CASSLARTEANYGYTF. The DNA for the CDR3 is TGCGCCAGCAGCTTGGCCCGAACGGAAGCTAACTATGGCTACACCTTC.

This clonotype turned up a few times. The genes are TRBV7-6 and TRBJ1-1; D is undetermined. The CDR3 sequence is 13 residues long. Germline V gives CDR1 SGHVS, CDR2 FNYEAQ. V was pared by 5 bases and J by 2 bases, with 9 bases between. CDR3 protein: CASSARPNTEAFF. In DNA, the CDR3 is TGTGCCAGCAGCGCCCGACCAAACACTGAAGCTTTCTTT. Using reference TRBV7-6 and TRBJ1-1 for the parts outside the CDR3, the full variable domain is GAGVSQSPRYKVTKRGQDVALRCDPISGHVSLYWYRQALGQGPEFLTYFNYEAQQDKSGLPNDRFSAERPEGSISTLTIQRTEQRDSAMYRCASSARPNTEAFFGQGTRLTVV.